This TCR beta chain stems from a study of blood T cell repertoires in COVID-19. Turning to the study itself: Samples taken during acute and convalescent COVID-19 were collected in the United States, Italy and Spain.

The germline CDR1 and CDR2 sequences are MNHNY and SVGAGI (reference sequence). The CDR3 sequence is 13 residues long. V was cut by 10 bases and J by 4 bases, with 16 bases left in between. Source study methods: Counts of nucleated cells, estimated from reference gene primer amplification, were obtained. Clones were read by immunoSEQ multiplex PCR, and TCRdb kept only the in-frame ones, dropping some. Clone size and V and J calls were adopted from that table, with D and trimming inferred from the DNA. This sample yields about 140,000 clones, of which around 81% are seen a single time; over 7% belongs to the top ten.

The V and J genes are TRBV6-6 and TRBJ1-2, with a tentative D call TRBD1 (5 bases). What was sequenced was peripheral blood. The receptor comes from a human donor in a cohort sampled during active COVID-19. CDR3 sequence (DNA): TGTGCCAACCGCCAAGGACAAAGCTATGGCTACACCTTC. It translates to CANRQGQSYGYTF.